These 16 T cell receptor beta chains originate from one sample sequenced in a study of cytomegalovirus exposure and HLA in healthy donors (dated by TCRdb to about 2017). The library relied on the immunoSEQ multiplex PCR assay. For the multiplex PCR, a mixture combining 60 forward primers for TCR Vbeta segments and 13 reverse primers for TCR Jbeta segments was used. TCRdb retrieved this table from immuneACCESS and kept in-frame rearrangements only. Not all clones are present; in checked studies, unresolved V genes account for under half, and no reason is known for the remainder. In this sample the table shows about 190,000 clones, roughly four fifths of which occur a single time. Of the sample, approximately 2.1% falls within the top ten clones. Material for sequencing was PBMCs. These receptors all come from a woman aged 25 to 45 in good health and CMV-seropositive.

J is TRBJ2-6 and V is TRBV4-2; maybe TRBD1 (6 bases). Germline V gene lookup returns CDR1 LGHNA and CDR2 YNFKEQ. This CDR3 has 18 residues. Trimming stripped 0 bases from V and 2 bases from J, with 14 bases between. The CDR3 reads CASSQDTYRETGANVLTF. The CDR3 nucleotides read TGTGCCAGCAGCCAAGATACTTACAGGGAGACTGGGGCCAACGTCCTGACTTTC.

CDR3 in DNA: TGTGCCAGCAGCCCCCGACTAGCGGGGGTGCCGTACAATGAGCAGTTCTTC. Residues: CASSPRLAGVPYNEQFF. This chain links TRBV4-2 with TRBJ2-1; 12 bases agree with TRBD2. This CDR3 spans 17 amino acids. Trimming at V came to 4 bases and at J to 4 bases, leaving 8 bases not matched to a gene. Germline V gives CDR1 LGHNA, CDR2 YNFKEQ.

The CDR3 sequence: CAWRIKGAGEQYF. The DNA for the CDR3 is TGTGCCTGGAGGATAAAGGGGGCAGGGGAGCAGTACTTC. The rearrangement uses TRBV30 and TRBJ2-7, with TRBD1 matching 7 bases. CDR3 length equals 13 residues. J lost 7 bases, V lost 3 bases, and 9 bases had no gene match. In germline, CDR1 is GTSNPN, CDR2 SVGIG (reference sequence).

This chain connects TRBV7-9 to TRBJ2-5; D call uncertain. CDR1 and CDR2 (germline): SEHNR, FQNEAQ (reference sequence). Trimming pared 5 bases from V and 4 bases from J, leaving 8 bases between. The CDR3 is 12 residues long. The CDR3 sequence: CASSPIPETQYF. CDR3 coding DNA: TGTGCCAGCAGCCCAATTCCAGAGACCCAGTACTTC.

V is TRBV19 and J is TRBJ1-1, with 7 bases lining up with TRBD1. Germline CDR1 and CDR2: LNHDA and SQIVND (reference sequence). The length of the CDR3 is 15 residues. V lost 5 bases, J lost 6 bases, and 12 bases stayed unmatched. The CDR3 loop is CASSLATGINAEAFF. The CDR3 nucleotides are TGTGCCAGTAGTCTAGCGACAGGGATCAACGCTGAAGCTTTCTTT. The full variable domain, its missing parts supplied by reference TRBV19 and TRBJ1-1, is DGGITQSPKYLFRKEGQNVTLSCEQNLNHDAMYWYRQDPGQGLRLIYYSQIVNDFQKGDIAEGYSVSREKKESFPLTVTSAQKNPTAFYLCASSLATGINAEAFFGQGTRLTVV.

V is TRBV6-4 and J is TRBJ1-6; 7 nucleotides line up with TRBD1. The CDR3 extends over 15 amino acids. Germline V gene data show CDR1 as MRHNA and CDR2 as SNTAGT. Trimming took 3 bases from V and 2 from J; bases not matched to a gene: 1. In nucleotides, the CDR3 is TGTGCCAGCAGTGAGGGGACAGCCTATAATTCACCCCTCCACTTT. Translating gives CASSEGTAYNSPLHF.

V is TRBV28 and J is TRBJ1-5; 8 nucleotides align to TRBD1. After removal of 6 bases from V and 2 bases from J, the junction contained 3 bases not matched to a gene. CDR3 length: 14 residues. Germline-derived CDR1 and CDR2 are MDHEN and SYDVKM. CDR3 in DNA: TGTGCCAGCAGCACAGGGGGAGGCAATCAGCCCCAGCATTTT. Translated, it gives CASSTGGGNQPQHF.

The V gene is TRBV18, the J gene TRBJ1-2, with TRBD1 identical over 7 bases. V shed 2 bases and J 2 bases; nucleotides not matched to a gene: 2. Germline CDR1 and CDR2: KGHSH and LQKENI. The CDR3 covers 14 residues. This CDR3 reads CASSPATGNYGYTF. In nucleotides, the CDR3 is TGTGCCAGCTCACCAGCGACAGGGAACTATGGCTACACCTTC.

The rearrangement uses TRBV6-1 and TRBJ2-7; 12 bases match TRBD1. Losses at the gene ends were 6 bases for V and 7 bases for J; bases not matched to a gene: 10. Germline V gene sequence: CDR1 MNHNS, CDR2 SASEGT. The CDR3 sequence is 15 residues long. The DNA for the CDR3 is TGTGCCAGCAGGATGGGGACAGGGGGCCACTTGGAGCAGTACTTC. Amino acids: CASRMGTGGHLEQYF.

The chain combines TRBV28 with TRBJ2-3; 7 positions match TRBD1. Germline assignment: CDR1 MDHEN and CDR2 SYDVKM. CDR3 length equals 17 residues. The V segment lost 5 bases and the J segment 2 bases; nucleotides outside the gene matches: 13. CDR3 residues: CASSLPLTGSYTDTQYF. The DNA for the CDR3 is TGTGCCAGCAGTCTTCCCTTGACAGGGAGCTACACAGATACGCAGTATTTT. The complete variable domain, with remaining parts taken from reference TRBV28 and TRBJ2-3, reads DVKVTQSSRYLVKRTGEKVFLECVQDMDHENMFWYRQDPGLGLRLIYFSYDVKMKEKGDIPEGYSVSREKKERFSLILESASTNQTSMYLCASSLPLTGSYTDTQYFGPGTRLTVL.

The chain links TRBV19 to TRBJ2-1; a possible D gene is TRBD1 (5 bases). The V end was cut by 5 bases, the J end by 3 bases, with 17 bases between. Germline V gene lookup returns CDR1 LNHDA and CDR2 SQIVND (reference sequence). The CDR3 loop spans 16 amino acids. CDR3 residues: CASSPDKYRDYNEQFF. In DNA form, the CDR3 reads TGTGCCAGTAGTCCGGACAAGTACAGAGACTACAATGAGCAGTTCTTC.

This clone was counted a few times. V gene TRBV4-3 combines with J gene TRBJ1-2, with TRBD1 matching 7 bases. The CDR3 is made up of 14 amino acids. V lost 1 base to trimming and J lost 7 bases; unmatched junction nucleotides: 6. CDR1 LGHNA and CDR2 YSLEER come from the germline V gene. The CDR3 spells CASSQARQGCGYTF. The DNA of the CDR3 is TGCGCCAGCAGCCAAGCCCGACAGGGCTGTGGCTACACCTTC.

This clone was seen just once. The rearrangement joins TRBV5-4 to TRBJ1-5, with TRBD1 matching 9 bases. The CDR3 runs 15 residues. V gave up 0 bases and J gave up 6 bases; unmatched junction bases: 4. The germline V gene has CDR1 SGHNT and CDR2 YYREEE (reference sequence). The DNA of the CDR3 is TGTGCCAGCAGCTTGGACGGGACAGGGAGTCAGCCCCAGCATTTT. It translates to CASSLDGTGSQPQHF. Based on the CDR3 plus reference TRBV5-4 and TRBJ1-5, the full variable domain is ETGVTQSPTHLIKTRGQQVTLRCSSQSGHNTVSWYQQALGQGPQFIFQYYREEENGRGNFPPRFSGLQFPNYSSELNVNALELDDSALYLCASSLDGTGSQPQHFGDGTRLSIL.

This clone was detected once. CDR3 in amino acids: CASSLVSPNYGYTF. The CDR3 nucleotides are TGTGCCAGCAGCTTGGTGAGTCCTAACTATGGCTACACCTTC. This chain joins TRBV5-6 and TRBJ1-2; D is undetermined. The CDR3 runs 14 residues. The V and J ends lost 0 bases and 0 bases respectively, with 6 bases between them. The V gene's germline CDR1 is SGHDT and CDR2 YYEEEE.

The chain recombines TRBV28 with TRBJ1-4; a weak D match, TRBD1 (6 bases). V was shortened by 5 bases and J by 5 bases, with 18 bases between the two germline ends. The germline V gene encodes CDR1 MDHEN and CDR2 SYDVKM. The CDR3 runs 16 residues. The CDR3 bases are TGTGCCAGCAGTGCCCGGGACACTCCATTCAATGAAAAACTGTTTTTT. Its protein is CASSARDTPFNEKLFF.

The gene calls are TRBV9 and TRBJ2-1; the match to TRBD2 covers 7 bases. V lost 6 bases, J lost 2 bases, and 11 bases stayed unmatched. Germline CDR1 and CDR2: SGDLS and YYNGEE. This CDR3 has 16 residues. The CDR3 nucleotides read TGTGCCAGCACCATAGCGGGTTCTAGCCCCTACAATGAGCAGTTCTTC. Its translation: CASTIAGSSPYNEQFF.